The clone carrying this T cell receptor (beta chain) was observed many times. Its target is unknown. The CDR3 end lies 3 residues beyond the end of the read and is filled in from the germline J gene. Germline V gene sequence: CDR1 SGHVS, CDR2 FQNEAQ. CDR3 size: 16 residues. V shed 5 bases and J 0 bases; nucleotides not matched to a gene: 7. Equal genomic DNA amounts from CVID and control samples were sequenced. Some clones are missing from TCRdb's copy, which holds only in-frame ones; the method was immunoSEQ multiplex PCR. This set yields roughly 34,000 clones and no singletons; the top ten hold about 1%. This entry belongs to a study of T cell clonality in common variable immunodeficiency. Overall study results and limits: What drives increased CVID clonality needs T cell subpopulation sequencing. CVID subjects shared fewer TCRbeta clones than healthy controls did.

The receptor was isolated from a person aged 18-70 years in good health. Sample: peripheral blood mononuclear cells. The chain carries TRBV7-8 and TRBJ1-5, with 7 bases lining up with TRBD1. CDR3 DNA (partial): TGTGCCAGCAGCCAAGGGACAGCTATTAGCAATCAGCCC. This translates into CASSQGTAISNQP. The full CDR3 protein is CASSQGTAISNQPQHF.